This TCR beta chain was recovered during a study of blood T cell repertoires in COVID-19. About the research overall: COVID-19 samples, acute and convalescent, were from the United States, Italy and Spain. The analysed material was cDNA or gDNA that came from T cells, B-cell-depleted T cells, or PBMCs.

Original handling: Estimates of nucleated cell counts were drawn from the amplification of reference gene primers. The data were produced by immunoSEQ multiplex PCR, yet TCRdb's version contains in-frame clones alone and is incomplete. V and J calls plus clone size are reproduced from that table; the DNA served to infer D and trimming. The table shows under 150,000 clones, with 85% occurring only once. The source material was peripheral blood. This clonotype originated in a human donor in a cohort sampled during active COVID-19.

The CDR3 sequence is CASRSGTGTNSPLHF. The CDR3 DNA sequence: TGTGCCAGCAGATCCGGGACAGGGACTAATTCACCCCTCCACTTT. The chain combines TRBV7-9 with TRBJ1-6; 9 nucleotides line up with TRBD1. The V gene end was trimmed by 6 bases and the J gene end by 6 bases; junction bases not matched to a gene: 6. CDR1 and CDR2 from the germline V gene are SEHNR and FQNEAQ (reference sequence). CDR3 length equals 15 residues.